The rows below give T cell receptor beta chains drawn from one sample of a study of T-cell memory formation after mild COVID-19. TCRdb fed the 5' RACE reads into MiXCR, producing one record per CDR3 protein. The profile shows about 360,000 distinct CDR3 sequences, roughly an eighth of them singletons. The sequenced sample was PBMCs or a T cell subset sorted from them (not recorded which). These receptors were obtained from a man aged 18 to 29 who had mild COVID-19 (a few samples of this study predate the infection). Cell type and time point are not known. The conserved cysteine and the conserved F or W are not part of the CDR3 here. The order of the fields is CDR3 length, V gene, J gene, CDR3 protein.

length: 13; V: TRBV15; J: TRBJ2-7; CDR3: ATSAVGQGVYEQY
length: 13; V: TRBV6-2/TRBV6-3; J: TRBJ2-3; CDR3: ASKEQGGRTDTQY
length: 13; V: TRBV4-3; J: TRBJ2-5; CDR3: ASSQDLGLGETQY
length: 13; V: TRBV19; J: TRBJ2-1; CDR3: ASSIRPPLGNEQF
length: 11; V: TRBV7-2; J: TRBJ2-7; CDR3: ASSTSDTYEQY
length: 12; V: TRBV20-1; J: TRBJ2-3; CDR3: SAPRPGVTDTQY
length: 13; V: TRBV18; J: TRBJ2-2; CDR3: ASSPQGGRTGELF
length: 12; V: TRBV5-1; J: TRBJ2-5; CDR3: ASSLETPQGAQY
length: 13; V: TRBV5-1; J: TRBJ1-2; CDR3: ASSLEASGAGGYT
length: 12; V: TRBV7-9; J: TRBJ2-7; CDR3: SSAVSGPLDEQY
length: 11; V: TRBV6-1; J: TRBJ1-1; CDR3: ASLRVRDTEAF
length: 13; V: TRBV4-1; J: TRBJ1-1; CDR3: ASSQNQVRDTEAF
length: 13; V: TRBV7-2; J: TRBJ2-7; CDR3: ASSSPDRGPLEQY
length: 12; V: TRBV7-9; J: TRBJ2-1; CDR3: ASSWSQLDNEQF
length: 15; V: TRBV7-6; J: TRBJ2-2; CDR3: ASTAGSKKRDTGELF
length: 14; V: TRBV5-1; J: TRBJ1-1; CDR3: ASSPGSEAGITEAF
length: 11; V: TRBV18; J: TRBJ1-1; CDR3: ASSPAGNTEAF
length: 13; V: TRBV20-1; J: TRBJ1-3; CDR3: SARDPRGSGNTIY
length: 16; V: TRBV11-1; J: TRBJ2-3; CDR3: ASSLSGGAWTRTDTQY
length: 13; V: TRBV3-1; J: TRBJ2-5; CDR3: ASSQDAGQQETQY
length: 10; V: TRBV10-3; J: TRBJ1-6; CDR3: AISEGDPPLH
length: 13; V: TRBV7-2; J: TRBJ1-5; CDR3: ASSTGSGGYHPQH
length: 13; V: TRBV6-2/TRBV6-3; J: TRBJ2-1; CDR3: ASSPRGWQGEEQF
length: 12; V: TRBV30; J: TRBJ2-7; CDR3: AWERQGHSYEQY
length: 13; V: TRBV6-1; J: TRBJ1-2; CDR3: ASSERQGANYGYT
length: 12; V: TRBV10-3; J: TRBJ2-5; CDR3: AISRLGEQETQY
length: 16; V: TRBV7-2; J: TRBJ1-3; CDR3: ASSLAPGQGHSGNTIY
length: 15; V: TRBV9; J: TRBJ1-4; CDR3: ASSAGSGAGDYEKLF
length: 13; V: TRBV20-1; J: TRBJ2-2; CDR3: SARGSSGWAGELF
length: 9; V: TRBV6-5; J: TRBJ2-5; CDR3: ASSKPGSQY
length: 13; V: TRBV27; J: TRBJ1-2; CDR3: ASSFTRTGEFGYT
length: 18; V: TRBV7-9; J: TRBJ2-4; CDR3: ASSLNEGGSPRGAKNIQY
length: 16; V: TRBV6-2/TRBV6-3; J: TRBJ1-6; CDR3: ASRRDIDYIQRNSPLH
length: 13; V: TRBV6-6; J: TRBJ1-5; CDR3: ASSWPGQGNQPQH
length: 10; V: TRBV6-1; J: TRBJ1-2; CDR3: ASREGGHGYT
length: 13; V: TRBV6-6; J: TRBJ1-4; CDR3: ASSSSRLGSEKLF
length: 13; V: TRBV4-1; J: TRBJ1-3; CDR3: ASSHRGQGGNTIY
length: 13; V: TRBV4-3; J: TRBJ1-5; CDR3: ASSQGGQPHQPQH
length: 12; V: TRBV5-4; J: TRBJ2-5; CDR3: ASSLADREETQY
length: 13; V: TRBV3-1; J: TRBJ2-2; CDR3: ASSRLAGSTGELF
length: 12; V: TRBV6-1; J: TRBJ1-4; CDR3: ASTHYRTNEKLF
length: 14; V: TRBV4-1; J: TRBJ2-5; CDR3: ASSQDVRQREETQY
length: 15; V: TRBV7-2; J: TRBJ2-4; CDR3: ASSLAGSRLAKNIQY
length: 12; V: TRBV20-1; J: TRBJ2-1; CDR3: SASYSGVSGEQF
length: 12; V: TRBV7-3; J: TRBJ1-2; CDR3: ASSPGAGPYGYT